The 20 T cell receptor beta chains below all came from one sample that was sequenced in a study of blood T cell repertoires in COVID-19. Assay used: immunoSEQ multiplex PCR; TCRdb lists only in-frame clones, some missing. Of some 200,000 clones in the sample, 80% to 90% are singletons; the top ten hold roughly 3.7%. Source material: PBMCs or T cells enriched from blood (not recorded which). The receptor source for this set is a woman aged 18-29 years in a cohort exposed to, infected with or recovered from COVID-19 (not recorded which).

CDR3 amino acids: CAWSRGRDYGYTF. As DNA, the CDR3 is TGTGCCTGGAGTAGGGGGAGGGACTATGGCTACACCTTC. The rearrangement joins TRBV30 to TRBJ1-2; D perhaps matches TRBD1 (6 bases). There are 13 residues in the CDR3. V was shortened by 2 bases and J by 3 bases, with 10 bases between the two germline ends. Looked up from germline, CDR1 is GTSNPN and CDR2 is SVGIG (reference sequence).

The rearrangement uses TRBV7-2 and TRBJ1-6; 7 nucleotides match TRBD1. Germline CDR1 and CDR2: SGHTA and FQGNSA. The CDR3 spans 15 residues. The V and J ends lost 3 bases and 3 bases, in that order; junction bases with no gene match: 2. The CDR3 is CASSLWDSYNSPLHF. The CDR3 region has the DNA TGTGCCAGCAGCTTGTGGGACAGCTATAATTCACCCCTCCACTTT.

V gene TRBV11-3 combines with J gene TRBJ1-4, with 9 bases fitting TRBD1. Germline lookup yields CDR1 SGHNT and CDR2 YENEEA. This CDR3 spans 15 amino acids. After removal of 1 base from V and 6 bases from J, the junction contained 3 bases not matched to a gene. In nucleotides, the CDR3 is TGTGCCAGCAGCTTAGGGACAGGGGTACATGAAAAACTGTTTTTT. Translated: CASSLGTGVHEKLFF.

V is TRBV10-2 and J is TRBJ2-3, with 12 bases fitting TRBD2. Germline CDR1 and CDR2: WSHSY and SAAADI. The CDR3 extends over 15 amino acids. Trimming cost V 6 bases and J 5 bases; bases outside gene matches: 6. The chain's CDR3 is CASRETSGRRDTQYF. The CDR3 coding sequence is TGCGCCAGCAGGGAAACTAGCGGGAGGAGAGATACGCAGTATTTT.

V usage is TRBV7-8 and J usage is TRBJ2-1; D is perhaps TRBD2 (6 bases). Germline assignment: CDR1 SGHVS and CDR2 FQNEAQ. Trimming stripped 2 bases from V and 0 bases from J, with 17 bases between. The CDR3 runs 18 residues. CDR3 sequence: CASSLRDSNPGSYNEQFF. The CDR3 DNA follows: TGTGCCAGCAGCTTACGGGACTCCAATCCTGGCTCCTACAATGAGCAGTTCTTC.

The gene calls are TRBV10-2 and TRBJ1-4, with 9 bases lining up with TRBD1. CDR3 size: 15 residues. Germline CDR1 is WSHSY and CDR2 is SAAADI. The J segment lost 8 bases and the V segment lost 2 bases, leaving 6 bases of the junction unmatched. The CDR3 DNA sequence: TGCGCCAGCAGTGAGACCGGGACAGGGCTGGAAAAACTGTTTTTT. It translates to CASSETGTGLEKLFF.

The chain is built from TRBV5-4 and TRBJ2-1, with D possibly being TRBD2 (7 bases). Trimming pared 7 bases from V and 4 bases from J, leaving 18 bases between. The CDR3 covers 15 residues. The germline gives CDR1 SGHNT, CDR2 YYREEE (reference sequence). The CDR3 bases are TGTGCCAGCGTTACCGATCGGGGGGCTTACAATGAGCAGTTCTTC. Its protein product is CASVTDRGAYNEQFF.

This chain connects TRBV5-1 to TRBJ2-7, with 9 bases identical to TRBD1. Germline-derived CDR1 and CDR2 are SGHRS and YFSETQ. With V trimmed by 4 bases and J by 3 bases, 8 bases remained unmatched. This CDR3 contains 15 residues. CDR3 nucleotide sequence: TGCGCCAGCAGCGCCAGGGCGGGACAGGGCTACGAGCAGTACTTC. Translating it yields CASSARAGQGYEQYF.

Written as DNA, the CDR3 is TGTGCCAGCAAAGTGCGGTCGGGATCACCCCTCCACTTT. It codes for CASKVRSGSPLHF. V is TRBV2 and J is TRBJ1-6; D unclear. The CDR3 extends over 13 amino acids. V lost 7 bases and J lost 10, with 14 bases in between. CDR1 SNHLY and CDR2 FYNNEI come from the germline V gene.

J is TRBJ1-1 and V is TRBV3-1 (or the pseudogene TRBV3-2); D is undetermined. The CDR3 has 14 amino acids. Trimming took 5 bases from V and 4 from J, leaving 14 bases between them. Germline CDR1 is LGHDT and CDR2 is YNNKEL (reference sequence). For the CDR3, the DNA is TGTGCCAGCAGCATTGACGGAGCGGCCACTGAAGCTTTCTTT. This codes for CASSIDGAATEAFF.

The rearrangement uses TRBV7-8 and TRBJ2-7; the D is unclear. This CDR3 comprises 17 residues. Germline-derived CDR1 and CDR2 are SGHVS and FQNEAQ. Trimming shortened V by 5 bases and J by 1 base, and 21 bases separated the two germline ends. For the CDR3, the DNA is TGTGCCAGCAGCCAGAGAGTTGCCAGCCGGAGTTCCTACGAGCAGTACTTC. This translates into CASSQRVASRSSYEQYF.

This chain joins TRBV18 and TRBJ2-7, with 7 bases lining up with TRBD1. The V segment lost 2 bases and the J segment 0 bases; nucleotides outside the gene matches: 4. In germline, CDR1 is KGHSH, CDR2 LQKENI. The CDR3 loop spans 15 amino acids. This CDR3 is CASSPEGAPSYEQYF. CDR3 DNA sequence: TGTGCCAGCTCACCAGAGGGGGCCCCCTCCTACGAGCAGTACTTC.

This clone was seen more than once but under ten times. The chain couples TRBV2 to TRBJ2-7, with TRBD2 identical over 7 bases. The ends lost 8 bases at V and 0 bases at J; junction bases unmatched: 4. The CDR3 length is 13 residues. Germline assignment: CDR1 SNHLY and CDR2 FYNNEI. Here the CDR3 reads CASGGGTSYEQYF. The CDR3 DNA reads TGTGCCAGCGGGGGAGGGACCTCCTACGAGCAGTACTTC. The full variable domain, its missing parts supplied by reference TRBV2 and TRBJ2-7, is EPEVTQTPSHQVTQMGQEVILRCVPISNHLYFYWYRQILGQKVEFLVSFYNNEISEKSEIFDDQFSVERPDGSNFTLKIRSTKLEDSAMYFCASGGGTSYEQYFGPGTRLTVT.

J is TRBJ1-5 and V is TRBV2, with 7 positions matching TRBD1. J lost 1 base, V lost 6 bases, and 12 bases had no gene match. CDR1 is SNHLY, CDR2 FYNNEI, per germline. The CDR3 is made up of 17 amino acids. As DNA, the CDR3 is TGTGCCAGCAGCGTAGCGGGGACAGACCCGAGCAATCAGCCCCAGCATTTT. Its translation is CASSVAGTDPSNQPQHF.

The rearrangement joins TRBV4-1 to TRBJ1-5, with no clear D. The CDR3 runs to 14 residues. In germline, CDR1 is MGHRA, CDR2 YSYEKL. V gave up 2 bases and J gave up 6 bases, with 11 bases separating them. The DNA for the CDR3 is TGCGCCAGCAGCCAAAGTTTACTCGGTCAGCCCCAGCATTTT. It codes for CASSQSLLGQPQHF.

This clone occurred once. The CDR3 loop reads CASRTSGRANEQFF. CDR3 coding DNA: TGTGCCAGCAGGACTAGCGGGAGGGCCAATGAGCAGTTCTTC. The chain carries TRBV11-3 and TRBJ2-1; TRBD2 agrees at 14 bases. The CDR3 spans 14 residues. V shed 6 bases and J 6 bases; nucleotides not matched to a gene: 1. Germline V CDR1 and CDR2: SGHNT, YENEEA.

The rearrangement joins TRBV6-5 to TRBJ1-2, with TRBD1 matching 8 bases. CDR3 length equals 15 residues. Looked up from germline, CDR1 is MNHEY and CDR2 is SVGAGI. V trimming: 5 bases; J trimming: 4 bases; junction bases outside the gene matches: 9. The CDR3 DNA reads TGTGCCAGCAGTCCCTCGACAGGGGCCTCCTATGGCTACACCTTC. Translation gives CASSPSTGASYGYTF.

This clone was found once. J is TRBJ2-1 and V is TRBV19; 10 bases are shared with TRBD1. V gave up 3 bases and J gave up 1 base; unmatched junction bases: 9. The CDR3 extends over 18 amino acids. The V gene's germline CDR1 is LNHDA and CDR2 SQIVND (reference sequence). CDR3 residues: CASSISVDRGYSYNEQFF. CDR3 coding DNA: TGTGCCAGTAGTATTAGTGTGGACAGGGGGTATTCCTACAATGAGCAGTTCTTC.

J is TRBJ2-7 and V is TRBV5-4, with 11 bases matching TRBD2. The CDR3 is 16 residues long. Germline V CDR1 and CDR2: SGHNT, YYREEE (reference sequence). Trimming cost V 3 bases and J 1 base; bases outside gene matches: 6. The CDR3 bases are TGTGCCAGCAGCTGGCTAGCGGGAGGATGGTCCTACGAGCAGTACTTC. Translated, it gives CASSWLAGGWSYEQYF.

This rearrangement joins TRBV11-2 to TRBJ1-2, with D unclear. V lost 2 bases to trimming and J lost 8 bases, with 9 bases between them. There are 12 residues in the CDR3. Germline V gene sequence: CDR1 SGHAT, CDR2 FQNNGV. The CDR3 DNA is TGTGCCAGCAGCTTACCGAGTAAGGGCTACACCTTC. As protein: CASSLPSKGYTF.